Each of the 23 T cell receptor beta chains below was sequenced from the same sample in a study of graft-versus-host responses after intestinal transplantation. These receptors are not linked to any known antigen. Sequencing used immunoSEQ multiplex PCR; TCRdb keeps in-frame clones, though not all of them. The sample gives tens of thousands of clones, roughly 90% of which show up once; about 0.45% is in the top ten. This material consisted of unstimulated CD8+ T cells sorted from spleen or lymph node cells, taken before intestinal transplant. The receptor set was obtained from a human donor who received an intestinal transplant.

This chain connects TRBV18 to TRBJ2-7, with a possible D match to TRBD1 (6 bases). Trimming took 9 bases from V and 1 from J, leaving 13 bases between them. The CDR3 length is 13 residues. From germline, CDR1 is KGHSH and CDR2 LQKENI. CDR3 coding DNA: TGTGCCAGTAAGAGGACAGAGTCCTACGAGCAGTACTTC. This codes for CASKRTESYEQYF.

This sequence joins TRBV6-5 and TRBJ2-1; 7 bases are a match to TRBD2. The CDR3 sequence is 13 residues long. Unmatched junction bases numbered 4, after V lost 5 bases and J lost 6 bases. Per germline, CDR1 MNHEY and CDR2 SVGAGI. The CDR3 reads CASSERGFNEQFF. CDR3 in DNA: TGTGCCAGCAGTGAGCGGGGATTCAATGAGCAGTTCTTC.

This chain links TRBV5-5 with TRBJ1-2, with 8 bases identical to TRBD1. The germline CDR1 and CDR2 sequences are SGHKS and YYEKEE (reference sequence). Trimming removed 5 bases from V and 6 bases from J; junction bases left unmatched: 9. The CDR3 consists of 14 residues. In DNA, the CDR3 is TGTGCCAGCAGAGGGGTGGACAGGGAGGATGGCTACACCTTC. It codes for CASRGVDREDGYTF.

The gene calls are TRBV12-5 and TRBJ1-1; D is perhaps TRBD1 (5 bases). V was cut by 2 bases and J by 1 base, with 8 bases left in between. Germline lookup yields CDR1 LGHNT and CDR2 FRNRAP. There are 14 residues in the CDR3. CDR3 in DNA: TGTGCTAGTGGTTTGATAGACAGGAACACTGAAGCTTTCTTT. As protein: CASGLIDRNTEAFF.

This chain joins TRBV15 and TRBJ1-1, with 8 bases identical to TRBD1. Germline values: CDR1 LNHNV, CDR2 YYDKDF (reference sequence). The CDR3 consists of 15 residues. The J segment lost 5 bases and the V segment lost 6 bases, leaving 11 bases of the junction unmatched. The CDR3: CATSMDREGGTEAFF. CDR3 nucleotides: TGTGCCACCAGTATGGACAGGGAAGGAGGAACTGAAGCTTTCTTT. Together with reference TRBV15 and TRBJ1-1, the CDR3 gives the full variable domain: DAMVIQNPRYQVTQFGKPVTLSCSQTLNHNVMYWYQQKSSQAPKLLFHYYDKDFNNEADTPDNFQSRRPNTSFCFLDIRSPGLGDTAMYLCATSMDREGGTEAFFGQGTRLTVV.

The V and J genes are TRBV7-9 and TRBJ2-5, with D maybe TRBD2 (5 bases). Per germline, CDR1 SEHNR and CDR2 FQNEAQ (reference sequence). CDR3 length equals 13 residues. Deletions cut 4 bases from V and 5 bases from J, with 11 bases between. CDR3: CASSSGYGETQYF. DNA for the CDR3: TGTGCCAGCAGCTCGGGGTACGGCGAGACCCAGTACTTC.

The chain is built from TRBV7-9 and TRBJ2-1; 8 nucleotides align to TRBD1. CDR3 length equals 15 residues. Germline V lookup: CDR1 SEHNR, CDR2 FQNEAQ (reference sequence). With V trimmed by 7 bases and J by 4 bases, 9 bases remained unmatched. The CDR3 region is CASIGPTGAYNEQFF. DNA for the CDR3: TGTGCCAGCATCGGCCCGACAGGGGCGTACAATGAGCAGTTCTTC.

The chain recombines TRBV28 with TRBJ1-1, with D possibly matching TRBD1 (5 bases). Trimming took 3 bases from V and 0 from J, leaving 14 bases between them. Germline CDR1 reads MDHEN; CDR2 reads SYDVKM. This CDR3 comprises 16 residues. The CDR3 sequence: CASSFGYRPMNTEAFF. The DNA for the CDR3 is TGTGCCAGCAGTTTCGGGTACAGGCCTATGAACACTGAAGCTTTCTTT.

This CDR3 is CASSQVRRQDGYGYTF. The CDR3 bases are TGCGCCAGCAGCCAAGTCAGGAGACAGGACGGCTATGGCTACACCTTC. The V call is TRBV4-1, the J call TRBJ1-2; tentatively, D is TRBD1 (6 bases). Germline CDR1 MGHRA, CDR2 YSYEKL. This CDR3 spans 16 amino acids. Trimming removed 1 base at V and 4 bases at J, with 16 bases between.

The CDR3 nucleotides read TGTGCCAGCAGCTTAGCGCTCCCCTGGACAGCGGGGGACTATGGCTACACCTTC. It specifies CASSLALPWTAGDYGYTF. The V gene is TRBV7-2, the J gene TRBJ1-2; D might be TRBD1 (6 bases). The CDR3 consists of 18 residues. Trimming took 0 bases from V and 3 from J, leaving 20 bases between them. The germline gives CDR1 SGHTA, CDR2 FQGNSA.

V gene TRBV4-3 combines with J gene TRBJ2-7, with 10 nucleotides matching TRBD2. Germline CDR1 and CDR2: LGHNA and YSLEER. The CDR3 totals 15 residues. Trimming took 0 bases from V and 1 from J; bases not matched to a gene: 0. CDR3 coding DNA: TGCGCCAGCAGCCAAGAAGCGGGGGGGTCCTACGAGCAGTACTTC. It is translated as CASSQEAGGSYEQYF.

V is TRBV11-2 and J is TRBJ1-2; possible D gene TRBD1, 6 bases. This CDR3 has 17 amino acids. CDR1 and CDR2 (germline): SGHAT, FQNNGV. Trimming stripped 6 bases from V and 3 bases from J, with 23 bases between. The CDR3 region is CASREPTGNGLDYGYTF. DNA of the CDR3: TGTGCCAGCAGGGAGCCTACAGGGAACGGTCTCGACTATGGCTACACCTTC.

The chain is built from TRBV27 and TRBJ2-1; perhaps TRBD2 as D (6 bases). The CDR3 consists of 16 residues. Per the germline V gene, CDR1 is MNHEY and CDR2 is SMNVEV (reference sequence). The V and J ends lost 3 bases and 0 bases respectively, with 12 bases between them. The CDR3 reads CASSFMAGTSYNEQFF. The CDR3 bases are TGTGCCAGCAGTTTTATGGCGGGGACCTCCTACAATGAGCAGTTCTTC.

The chain joins TRBV30 to TRBJ1-4, with D maybe TRBD1 (6 bases). Deletions cut 5 bases from V and 4 bases from J, with 11 bases between. CDR1 and CDR2 (germline): GTSNPN, SVGIG (reference sequence). This CDR3 has 13 residues. The CDR3 loop is CAWDAGVNEKLFF. In DNA form, the CDR3 reads TGTGCCTGGGACGCAGGGGTTAATGAAAAACTGTTTTTT.

The V gene is TRBV6-5, the J gene TRBJ2-7; 8 bases match TRBD1. Germline V CDR1 and CDR2: MNHEY, SVGAGI. The V segment lost 3 bases and the J segment 3 bases; nucleotides outside the gene matches: 4. CDR3 length: 14 amino acids. CDR3 loop: CASSYSGQGYEQYF. CDR3 bases: TGTGCCAGCAGTTATTCAGGACAGGGCTACGAGCAGTACTTC.

The chain links TRBV27 to TRBJ1-1; 7 nucleotides agree with TRBD1. Per the germline V gene, CDR1 is MNHEY and CDR2 is SMNVEV (reference sequence). The CDR3 has 15 amino acids. V was clipped by 2 bases and J by 4 bases; unmatched bases: 7. The CDR3 is CASSLTGARTTEAFF. Here the CDR3 DNA reads TGTGCCAGCAGTTTAACAGGGGCCCGGACCACTGAAGCTTTCTTT.

The V call is TRBV7-9, the J call TRBJ2-1, with TRBD1 as a possible D gene (5 bases). The CDR3 contains 15 residues. From germline, CDR1 is SEHNR and CDR2 FQNEAQ (reference sequence). V was cut by 1 base and J by 3 bases, with 10 bases left in between. The CDR3 DNA reads as TGTGCCAGCAGCTTAGGGCAGGGTTTCTACAATGAGCAGTTCTTC. Translated: CASSLGQGFYNEQFF.

J is TRBJ1-1 and V is TRBV9; D is unresolved. The CDR3 has 14 residues. Germline V lookup: CDR1 SGDLS, CDR2 YYNGEE. Between the trimmed V and J ends, which lost 1 base and 0 bases, there was a span of 7 bases. The CDR3 DNA reads TGTGCCAGCAGCGTACGGGAGGTGAACACTGAAGCTTTCTTT. Its protein is CASSVREVNTEAFF.

This sequence joins TRBV19 and TRBJ2-7, with D unclear. Germline V gives CDR1 LNHDA, CDR2 SQIVND (reference sequence). The CDR3 loop spans 15 amino acids. V was cut by 1 base and J by 0 bases, with 10 bases left in between. As DNA, the CDR3 is TGTGCCAGTAGTATAGGACCCCGGAGCTCCTACGAGCAGTACTTC. This sequence encodes CASSIGPRSSYEQYF.

The J gene is TRBJ1-1, the V gene TRBV29-1, with TRBD1 matching 9 bases. Germline assignment: CDR1 SQVTM and CDR2 ANQGSEA. J lost 4 bases, V lost 4 bases, and 4 bases had no gene match. The length of the CDR3 is 13 residues. The CDR3 sequence is CSVVQGAVTEAFF. CDR3 nucleotides: TGCAGCGTTGTACAGGGGGCGGTCACTGAAGCTTTCTTT.

The chain combines TRBV30 with TRBJ2-6; D may be TRBD1 (7 bases). Per the germline V gene, CDR1 is GTSNPN and CDR2 is SVGIG (reference sequence). The CDR3 covers 14 residues. V shed 5 bases and J shed 3 bases, with 11 bases lying between them. For the CDR3, the DNA is TGTGCCTGGGGAGGGGGCAGTGGGGCCAACGTCCTGACTTTC. Protein sequence: CAWGGGSGANVLTF.

V and J are TRBV7-2 and TRBJ2-7; 9 bases match TRBD2. This CDR3 spans 14 amino acids. The germline V gene encodes CDR1 SGHTA and CDR2 FQGNSA. The junction had 4 bases not matched to a gene; V was cut back by 4 bases and J by 3 bases. The CDR3 DNA is TGTGCCAGCAGCTCGACTAGCGGTATCTACGAGCAGTACTTC. This translates into CASSSTSGIYEQYF.

The chain combines TRBV5-6 with TRBJ2-5, with unresolved D. CDR1 and CDR2 (germline): SGHDT, YYEEEE. The CDR3 loop spans 11 amino acids. V gave up 2 bases and J gave up 5 bases, with 4 bases separating them. The DNA for the CDR3 is TGTGCCAGCAGCTTACAGGAGACCCAGTACTTC. It codes for CASSLQETQYF.